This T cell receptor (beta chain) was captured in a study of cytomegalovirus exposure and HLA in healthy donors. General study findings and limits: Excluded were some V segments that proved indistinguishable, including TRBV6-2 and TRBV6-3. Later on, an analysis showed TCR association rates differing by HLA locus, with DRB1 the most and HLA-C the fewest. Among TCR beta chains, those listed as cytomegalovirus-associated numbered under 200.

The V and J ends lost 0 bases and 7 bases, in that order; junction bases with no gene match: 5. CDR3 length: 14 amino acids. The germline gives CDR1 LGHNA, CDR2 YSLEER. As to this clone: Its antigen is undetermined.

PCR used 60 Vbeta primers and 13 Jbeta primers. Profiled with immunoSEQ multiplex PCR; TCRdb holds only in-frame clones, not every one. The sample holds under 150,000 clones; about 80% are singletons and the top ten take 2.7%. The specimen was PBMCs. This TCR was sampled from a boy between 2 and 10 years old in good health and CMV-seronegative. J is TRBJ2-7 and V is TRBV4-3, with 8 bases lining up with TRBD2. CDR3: CASSQDAGGFEQYF. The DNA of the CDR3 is TGCGCCAGCAGCCAAGACGCGGGGGGTTTTGAGCAGTACTTC.